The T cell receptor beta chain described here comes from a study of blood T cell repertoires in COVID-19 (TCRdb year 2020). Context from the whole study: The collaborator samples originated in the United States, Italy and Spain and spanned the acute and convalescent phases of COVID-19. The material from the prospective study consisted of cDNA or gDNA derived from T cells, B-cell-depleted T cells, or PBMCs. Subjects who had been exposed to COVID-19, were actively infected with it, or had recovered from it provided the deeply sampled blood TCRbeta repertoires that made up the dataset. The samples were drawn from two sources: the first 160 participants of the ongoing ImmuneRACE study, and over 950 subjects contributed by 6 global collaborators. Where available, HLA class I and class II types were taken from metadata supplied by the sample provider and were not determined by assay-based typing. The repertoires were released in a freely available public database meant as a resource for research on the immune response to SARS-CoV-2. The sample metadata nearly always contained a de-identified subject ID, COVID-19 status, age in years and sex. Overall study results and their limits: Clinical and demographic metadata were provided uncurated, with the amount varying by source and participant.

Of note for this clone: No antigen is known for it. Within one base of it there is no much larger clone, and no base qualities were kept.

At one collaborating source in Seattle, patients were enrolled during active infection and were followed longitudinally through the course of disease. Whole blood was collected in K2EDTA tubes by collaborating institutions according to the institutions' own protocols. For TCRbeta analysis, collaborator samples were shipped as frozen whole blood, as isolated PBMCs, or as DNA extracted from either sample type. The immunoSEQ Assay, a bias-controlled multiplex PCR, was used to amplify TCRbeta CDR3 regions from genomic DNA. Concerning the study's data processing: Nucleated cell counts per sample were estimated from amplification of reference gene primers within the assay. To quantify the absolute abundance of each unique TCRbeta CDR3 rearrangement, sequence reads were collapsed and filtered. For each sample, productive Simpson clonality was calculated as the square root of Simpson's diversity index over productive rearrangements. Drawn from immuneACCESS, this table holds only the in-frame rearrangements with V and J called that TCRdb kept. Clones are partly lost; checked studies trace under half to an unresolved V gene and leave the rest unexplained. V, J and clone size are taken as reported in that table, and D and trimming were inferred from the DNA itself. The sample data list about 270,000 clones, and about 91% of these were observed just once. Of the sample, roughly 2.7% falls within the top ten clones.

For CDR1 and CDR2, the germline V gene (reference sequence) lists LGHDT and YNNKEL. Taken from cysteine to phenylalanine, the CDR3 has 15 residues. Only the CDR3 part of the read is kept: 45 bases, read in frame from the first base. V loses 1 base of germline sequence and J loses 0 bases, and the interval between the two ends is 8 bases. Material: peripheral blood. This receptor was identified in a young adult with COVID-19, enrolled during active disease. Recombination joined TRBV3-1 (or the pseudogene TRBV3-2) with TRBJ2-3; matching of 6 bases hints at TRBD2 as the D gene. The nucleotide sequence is TGTGCCAGCAGCCAAGGCGGGATTAGCACAGATACGCAGTATTTT. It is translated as CASSQGGISTDTQYF.